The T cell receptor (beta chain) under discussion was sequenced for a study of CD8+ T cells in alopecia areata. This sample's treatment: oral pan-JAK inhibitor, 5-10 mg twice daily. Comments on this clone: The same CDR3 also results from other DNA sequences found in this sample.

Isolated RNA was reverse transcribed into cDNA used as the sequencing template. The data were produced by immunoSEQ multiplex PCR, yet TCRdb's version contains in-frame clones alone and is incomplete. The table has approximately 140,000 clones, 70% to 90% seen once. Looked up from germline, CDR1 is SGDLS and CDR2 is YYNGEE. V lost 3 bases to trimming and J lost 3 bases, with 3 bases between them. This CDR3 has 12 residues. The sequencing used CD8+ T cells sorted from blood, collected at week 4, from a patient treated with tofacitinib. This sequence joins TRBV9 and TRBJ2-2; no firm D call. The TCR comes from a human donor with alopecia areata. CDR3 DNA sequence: TGTGCCAGCAGCGGGGACACCGGGGAGCTGTTTTTT. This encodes CASSGDTGELFF.